This T cell receptor beta chain was observed in a study of blood T cell repertoires in COVID-19. Generated by immunoSEQ multiplex PCR, the TCRdb table keeps only in-frame clones and is missing some. This table has roughly 500,000 clones, 85% to 90% appearing once. Specimen: peripheral blood. This receptor was taken from a man younger than 35 with COVID-19, enrolled during active disease.

The CDR3: CASRRSMSSYNEQFF. For the CDR3, the DNA is TGTGCCAGCAGACGTAGCATGAGCTCCTACAATGAGCAGTTCTTC. This chain uses TRBV6-5 with TRBJ2-1; D is ambiguous. V lost 6 bases to trimming and J lost 0 bases, with 12 bases between them. The germline gives CDR1 MNHEY, CDR2 SVGAGI. The CDR3 is 15 residues long.